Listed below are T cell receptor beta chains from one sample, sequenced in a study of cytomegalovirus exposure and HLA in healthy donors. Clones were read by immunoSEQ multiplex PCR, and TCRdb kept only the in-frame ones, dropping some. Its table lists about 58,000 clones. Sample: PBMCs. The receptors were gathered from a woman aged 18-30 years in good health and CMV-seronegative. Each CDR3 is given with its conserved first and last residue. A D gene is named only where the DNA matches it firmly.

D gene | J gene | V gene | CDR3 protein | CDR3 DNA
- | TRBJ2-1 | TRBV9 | CASSRYDEQFF | TGTGCCAGCAGCCGCTATGATGAGCAGTTCTTC
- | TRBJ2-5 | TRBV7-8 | CASSPWGVATQYF | TGTGCCAGCAGCCCGTGGGGGGTTGCGACCCAGTACTTC
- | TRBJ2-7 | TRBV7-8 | CASSLEGDKYF | TGTGCCAGCAGCTTAGAGGGGGACAAATACTTC
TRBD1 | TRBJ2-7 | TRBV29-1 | CSVRDRGSEQYF | TGCAGCGTTAGGGACAGGGGTTCGGAGCAGTACTTC
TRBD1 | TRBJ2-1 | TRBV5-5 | CASSGTGSSSYNEQFF | TGTGCCAGCAGCGGGACAGGGTCCAGCTCCTACAATGAGCAGTTCTTC
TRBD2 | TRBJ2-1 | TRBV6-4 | CASSGLAGPYNEQFF | TGTGCCAGCAGTGGACTAGCGGGGCCTTACAATGAGCAGTTCTTC
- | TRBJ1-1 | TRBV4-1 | CASSQRLNTEAFF | TGCGCCAGCAGCCAACGCCTAAACACTGAAGCTTTCTTT
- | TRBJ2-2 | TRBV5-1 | CASSLSTPDTGELFF | TGCGCCAGCAGCTTGTCCACCCCGGACACCGGGGAGCTGTTTTTT
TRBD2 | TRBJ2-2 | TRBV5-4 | CASSEGLAGGLVAGELFF | TGTGCCAGCAGCGAAGGACTAGCGGGAGGTTTAGTCGCCGGGGAGCTGTTTTTT
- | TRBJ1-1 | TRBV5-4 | CASSLADRFNTEAFF | TGTGCCAGCAGCTTGGCGGACAGATTCAACACTGAAGCTTTCTTT
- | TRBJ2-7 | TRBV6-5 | CASREYRGFAYEQYF | TGTGCCAGCAGAGAATACCGAGGGTTCGCCTACGAGCAGTACTTC
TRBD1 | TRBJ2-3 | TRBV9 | CASSERDRVEIDTQYF | TGTGCCAGCAGCGAGCGGGACAGGGTGGAGATAGATACGCAGTATTTT
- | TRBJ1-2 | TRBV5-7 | CASSTDSSNYGYTF | TGTGCCAGCAGCACGGACAGTTCTAACTATGGCTACACCTTC
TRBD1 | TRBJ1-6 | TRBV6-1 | CASSESLQGFRDSPLHF | TGTGCCAGCAGTGAAAGCCTACAGGGGTTTCGGGATTCACCCCTCCACTTT
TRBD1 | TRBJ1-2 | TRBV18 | CASSPGQRSNGYTF | TGTGCCAGCTCACCGGGACAGCGGAGTAATGGCTACACCTTC
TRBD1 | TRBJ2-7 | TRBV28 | CASSRYRGAYEQYF | TGTGCCAGCAGCCGGTACAGGGGAGCCTACGAGCAGTACTTC
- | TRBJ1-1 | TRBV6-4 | CASREGVHTEDFF | TGTGCCAGCAGAGAGGGCGTTCACACTGAAGATTTCTTT
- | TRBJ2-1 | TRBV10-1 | CASSEFSGNEQFF | TGCGCCAGCAGTGAGTTCAGCGGGAATGAGCAGTTCTTC
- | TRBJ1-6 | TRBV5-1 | CASSTGQTTPLHF | TGCGCCAGCAGCACCGGACAGACTACACCCCTCCACTTT
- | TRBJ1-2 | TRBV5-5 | CASSFGNQENW | TGTGCCAGCAGCTTCGGTAATCAGGAAAACTGG
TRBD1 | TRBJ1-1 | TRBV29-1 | CSVGAGQHEAFF | TGCAGCGTTGGGGCGGGACAGCATGAAGCTTTCTTT
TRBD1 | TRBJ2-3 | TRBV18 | CASSWDSYTDTQYF | TGTGCCAGCTCCTGGGACAGCTACACAGATACGCAGTATTTT
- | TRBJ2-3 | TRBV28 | CASMEASTDTQYF | TGTGCCAGCATGGAGGCTAGCACAGATACGCAGTATTTT
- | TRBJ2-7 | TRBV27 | CASSLRQGGSYEQYF | TGTGCCAGCAGTTTACGGCAGGGGGGCTCCTACGAGCAGTACTTC
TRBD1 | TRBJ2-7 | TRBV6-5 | CASSVGTGLYEQYF | TGTGCCAGCAGCGTCGGGACAGGACTCTACGAGCAGTACTTC
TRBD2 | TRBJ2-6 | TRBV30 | CACSTSGTAGANVLTF | TGTGCCTGTTCAACTAGCGGAACGGCTGGGGCCAACGTCCTGACTTTC
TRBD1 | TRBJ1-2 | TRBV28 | CASSLGRGQEPSATTNYGYTF | TGTGCCAGCAGTTTAGGAAGGGGGCAGGAACCAAGTGCCACCACTAACTATGGCTACACCTTC
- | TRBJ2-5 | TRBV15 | CATSRDWPSSSETQYF | TGTGCCACCAGCAGAGATTGGCCTAGCTCTTCGGAGACCCAGTACTTC
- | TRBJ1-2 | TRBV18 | CASSPPGREGYTF | TGTGCCAGCTCACCACCGGGCCGGGAAGGCTACACCTTC
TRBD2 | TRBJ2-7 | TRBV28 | CASSSRQILAGNGQYF | TGTGCCAGCAGTTCGCGGCAGATACTAGCGGGAAACGGGCAGTACTTC
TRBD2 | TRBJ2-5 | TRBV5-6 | CASSSITSGGLQETQYF | TGTGCCAGCAGCTCCATAACTAGCGGGGGGTTACAAGAGACCCAGTACTTC
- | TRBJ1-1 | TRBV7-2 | CASSVTGLSTEAFF | TGTGCCAGCAGCGTTACAGGGTTGAGCACTGAAGCTTTCTTT
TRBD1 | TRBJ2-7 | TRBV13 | CASSPRQGAGEQYF | TGTGCCAGCAGCCCGAGACAGGGGGCAGGCGAGCAGTACTTC
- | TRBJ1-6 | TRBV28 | CASSLWAGTGGGSPLHF | TGTGCCAGCAGTTTATGGGCTGGGACGGGGGGGGGTTCACCCCTCCACTTT
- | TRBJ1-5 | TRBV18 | CASSFYVSNQPQHF | TGTGCCAGCTCATTCTACGTCAGCAATCAGCCCCAGCATTTT
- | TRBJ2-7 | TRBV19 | CASSKTGEGYEQYF | TGTGCCAGTAGTAAGACAGGGGAGGGCTACGAGCAGTACTTC
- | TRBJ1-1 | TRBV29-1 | CSVVSVGRGARGLNTEAFF | TGCAGCGTTGTCTCGGTGGGACGCGGAGCCAGGGGTTTGAACACTGAAGCTTTCTTT
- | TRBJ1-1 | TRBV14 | CASRPMGGTEAFF | TGTGCCAGCAGGCCGATGGGAGGGACAGAAGCTTTCTTT
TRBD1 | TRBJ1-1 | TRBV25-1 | CASSESWDRAEAFF | TGTGCCAGCAGTGAATCCTGGGACAGGGCAGAAGCTTTCTTT
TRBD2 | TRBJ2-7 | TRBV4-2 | CASSQDASGTSGYEQYF | TGTGCCAGCAGCCAAGACGCGTCCGGGACTAGCGGCTACGAGCAGTACTTC
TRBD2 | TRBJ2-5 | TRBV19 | CASRVSGGQETQYF | TGTGCCAGTAGGGTGAGCGGGGGACAAGAGACCCAGTACTTC
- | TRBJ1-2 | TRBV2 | CASSATSYGYTF | TGTGCCAGCAGCGCAACATCGTATGGCTACACCTTC
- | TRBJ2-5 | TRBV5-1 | CASSPQGTETQYF | TGCGCCAGCAGCCCACAGGGTACGGAGACCCAGTACTTC
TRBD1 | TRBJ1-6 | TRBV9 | CASSVDHHKGANSPLHF | TGTGCCAGCAGCGTAGATCACCATAAGGGGGCCAATTCACCCCTCCACTTT
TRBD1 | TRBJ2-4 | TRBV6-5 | CASSQGQRMIQYF | TGTGCCAGCAGTCAGGGACAGCGGATGATTCAGTACTTC
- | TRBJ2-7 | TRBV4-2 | CASSQRGSPSYEQYF | TGTGCCAGCAGCCAACGAGGGAGCCCGTCCTACGAGCAGTACTTC
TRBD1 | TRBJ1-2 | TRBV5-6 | CASSPLQGAGYGYTF | TGTGCCAGCAGCCCATTACAGGGGGCGGGATATGGCTACACCTTC
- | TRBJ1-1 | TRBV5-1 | CASSLRSGAGFEAFF | TGCGCCAGCAGCTTGAGGTCAGGGGCAGGGTTTGAAGCTTTCTTT
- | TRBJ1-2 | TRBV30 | CAWSGTGQGYYGYTF | TGTGCCTGGAGTGGGACCGGGCAGGGGTACTATGGCTACACCTTC
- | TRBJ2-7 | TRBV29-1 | CSVGAGGRFTRRYF | TGCAGCGTTGGTGCAGGAGGGAGATTTACCCGGCGGTACTTC
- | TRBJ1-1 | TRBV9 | CASSPIAGNTEAFF | TGTGCCAGCTCCCCGATCGCGGGGAACACTGAAGCTTTCTTT
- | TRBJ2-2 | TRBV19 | CASSPRFRTANTGELFF | TGTGCCAGTAGTCCGAGGTTTCGGACAGCGAACACCGGGGAGCTGTTTTTT
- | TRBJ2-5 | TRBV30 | CAWSPKSLRGTLTQYF | TGTGCCTGGTCCCCTAAGAGTCTCCGGGGAACACTGACCCAGTACTTC
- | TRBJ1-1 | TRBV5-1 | CASSLGIPTDAFF | TGCGCCAGCAGCTTGGGCATTCCAACAGATGCTTTCTTT
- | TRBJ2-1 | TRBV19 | CASSIEAGKEQFF | TGTGCCAGTAGTATAGAAGCAGGGAAAGAGCAGTTCTTC